These 25 T cell receptor beta chains were all obtained from the same sample, sequenced in a study of technical replicates of blood from several donors. Assay used: immunoSEQ multiplex PCR; TCRdb lists only in-frame clones, some missing. This repertoire shows over 50,000 clones, approximately 97% found once; its top ten account for around 0.19%. Sequencing was carried out using T cells isolated from PBMCs. Source of these receptors: a human donor in good health.

This clone occurred once. The gene calls are TRBV28 and TRBJ1-2; 7 nucleotides agree with TRBD1. CDR3 size: 15 residues. The V gene end was trimmed by 6 bases and the J gene end by 3 bases; junction bases not matched to a gene: 10. Per the germline V gene, CDR1 is MDHEN and CDR2 is SYDVKM. The DNA of the CDR3 is TGTGCCAGCAGCCAACAACGCACAGGGGACTATGGCTACACCTTC. Translated: CASSQQRTGDYGYTF.

The chain uses TRBV7-9 and TRBJ1-1; 8 positions agree with TRBD1. The CDR3 runs 14 residues. V lost 7 bases, J lost 4 bases, and 8 bases stayed unmatched. The germline gives CDR1 SEHNR, CDR2 FQNEAQ (reference sequence). This CDR3 reads CASTPQGAPTEAFF. The CDR3 DNA is TGTGCCAGCACCCCTCAGGGGGCGCCCACTGAAGCTTTCTTT.

The J gene is TRBJ2-7, the V gene TRBV7-9, with 8 bases aligning to TRBD1. The V gene's germline CDR1 is SEHNR and CDR2 FQNEAQ (reference sequence). The CDR3 covers 14 residues. Trimming at V came to 4 bases and at J to 3 bases, leaving 5 bases not matched to a gene. The CDR3 DNA reads TGTGCCAGCAGCTCCGGACAGGGCCTCTACGAGCAGTACTTC. It specifies CASSSGQGLYEQYF. The whole variable domain, remainder taken from reference TRBV7-9 and TRBJ2-7, is DTGVSQNPRHKITKRGQNVTFRCDPISEHNRLYWYRQTLGQGPEFLTYFQNEAQLEKSRLLSDRFSAERPKGSFSTLEIQRTEQGDSAMYLCASSSGQGLYEQYFGPGTRLTVT.

The CDR3 coding sequence is TGTGCCACCAGCAGAAGAACAGGGAACACTGAAGCTTTCTTT. It translates to CATSRRTGNTEAFF. The chain is built from TRBV15 and TRBJ1-1, with a weak D call TRBD1 (5 bases). This CDR3 is 14 amino acids long. Germline values: CDR1 LNHNV, CDR2 YYDKDF (reference sequence). Trimming took 2 bases from V and 1 from J, leaving 8 bases between them.

This clone occurred once. The CDR3 loop reads CASSYSRGATDTQYF. The CDR3 bases are TGTGCCAGCAGTTACTCGCGGGGGGCAACAGATACGCAGTATTTT. The J gene is TRBJ2-3, the V gene TRBV6-5; 8 bases are shared with TRBD2. The CDR3 loop spans 15 amino acids. Germline-derived CDR1 and CDR2 are MNHEY and SVGAGI. J lost 3 bases, V lost 0 bases, and 2 bases had no gene match.

This rearrangement joins TRBV10-3 to TRBJ1-2, with 8 bases identical to TRBD1. CDR3 length: 16 residues. V was clipped by 2 bases and J by 6 bases; unmatched bases: 11. The germline gives CDR1 ENHRY, CDR2 SYGVKD. The CDR3 here is CAISEEGTGYLDGYTF. Here the CDR3 DNA reads TGTGCCATCAGTGAGGAGGGGACAGGTTACCTCGATGGCTACACCTTC.

The chain couples TRBV6-5 to TRBJ1-3; 7 positions agree with TRBD1. J gave up 8 bases and V 6 bases, and 7 bases lay outside the gene matches. The CDR3 totals 13 residues. Germline lookup yields CDR1 MNHEY and CDR2 SVGAGI. In DNA, the CDR3 is TGTGCCAGCAGCCTGACAGGGTCGGACACCATATATTTT. Its translation is CASSLTGSDTIYF.

V is TRBV15 and J is TRBJ2-7; no firm D call. This CDR3 region has 13 residues. Germline V gives CDR1 LNHNV, CDR2 YYDKDF (reference sequence). V was clipped by 0 bases and J by 3 bases, with 6 bases between them. The CDR3 bases are TGTGCCACCAGCAGAGATCGCAGCTACGAGCAGTACTTC. Translation gives CATSRDRSYEQYF.

The chain carries TRBV27 and TRBJ2-1; a possible D gene is TRBD1 (5 bases). The V gene lost 2 bases and the J gene lost 3 bases, with 8 bases spanning the gap. Germline V gives CDR1 MNHEY, CDR2 SMNVEV (reference sequence). This CDR3 region has 14 residues. CDR3 protein: CASSLRGIYNEQFF. DNA for the CDR3: TGTGCCAGCAGTTTAAGGGGAATCTACAATGAGCAGTTCTTC.

The J gene is TRBJ2-5, the V gene TRBV9; TRBD1 might be the D (5 bases). The length of the CDR3 is 12 residues. Germline V gene data show CDR1 as SGDLS and CDR2 as YYNGEE. V dropped 0 bases and J dropped 5 bases, with 5 bases sitting between them. The CDR3 region is CASSVEGETQYF. CDR3 bases: TGTGCCAGCAGCGTAGAGGGGGAGACCCAGTACTTC.

This clone was detected only once. This chain's CDR3 is CASSLALRGQLTGELFF. The CDR3 DNA reads TGTGCCAGCAGCTTAGCGCTCAGGGGGCAGCTCACCGGGGAGCTGTTTTTT. The chain uses TRBV7-6 and TRBJ2-2; 8 bases match TRBD1. Germline V CDR1 and CDR2: SGHVS, FNYEAQ. The trim removed 0 bases at V and 4 bases at J, leaving 7 bases unmatched. The CDR3 has 17 amino acids.

For this clone: In this CDR3 the conserved last residue, phenylalanine or tryptophan, is missing, so a read error is likely. The DNA is left out, because the CDR3 cannot be placed on it with certainty; the CDR3 is given as TCRdb lists it. V is TRBV6-4 and J is TRBJ1-1. With termini counted, the CDR3 has 8 amino acids. The V gene's germline CDR1 is MRHNA and CDR2 SNTAGT. The chain's CDR3 is CASSVCRV.

The chain recombines TRBV5-1 with TRBJ1-2; 7 bases are shared with TRBD1. CDR3 length equals 13 residues. The germline V gene encodes CDR1 SGHRS and CDR2 YFSETQ. Germline trimming cut 4 bases from V and 2 bases from J; bases unmatched to any gene: 2. CDR3 bases: TGCGCCAGCAGCCCGGGACAGAACTATGGCTACACCTTC. Its translation: CASSPGQNYGYTF.

The chain is built from TRBV5-6 and TRBJ2-5; D is possibly TRBD2 (5 bases). Germline V CDR1 and CDR2: SGHDT, YYEEEE. Trimming shortened V by 4 bases and J by 4 bases, and 14 bases separated the two germline ends. This CDR3 contains 14 residues. Here the CDR3 reads CASSPMTAGETQYF. For the CDR3, the DNA is TGTGCCAGCAGCCCAATGACGGCGGGAGAGACCCAGTACTTC.

The rearrangement links TRBV12-5 to TRBJ1-4; 9 nucleotides line up with TRBD1. V lost 6 bases to trimming and J lost 6 bases; unmatched junction nucleotides: 5. The CDR3 has 14 residues. CDR1 and CDR2 from the germline V gene are LGHNT and FRNRAP. CDR3 amino acids: CASGGGQGYEKLFF. As DNA, the CDR3 is TGTGCTAGTGGCGGTGGACAGGGGTATGAAAAACTGTTTTTT.

The V and J genes are TRBV9 and TRBJ2-7; D is unresolved. The CDR3 is 14 amino acids. V was clipped by 0 bases and J by 3 bases, with 10 bases between them. Germline V gene lookup returns CDR1 SGDLS and CDR2 YYNGEE. This chain's CDR3 is CASSVGYGGYEQYF. In DNA, the CDR3 is TGTGCCAGCAGCGTAGGGTATGGCGGCTACGAGCAGTACTTC. The variable domain in full, with the rest retrieved from reference TRBV9 and TRBJ2-7, is DSGVTQTPKHLITATGQRVTLRCSPRSGDLSVYWYQQSLDQGLQFLIQYYNGEERAKGNILERFSAQQFPDLHSELNLSSLELGDSALYFCASSVGYGGYEQYFGPGTRLTVT.

This chain joins TRBV19 and TRBJ1-2, with 9 bases fitting TRBD1. With V trimmed by 5 bases and J by 7 bases, 11 bases remained unmatched. From germline, CDR1 is LNHDA and CDR2 SQIVND (reference sequence). This CDR3 spans 15 amino acids. This CDR3 is CASSAGDRVAGGYTF. CDR3 nucleotides: TGTGCCAGTAGTGCCGGGGACAGGGTGGCTGGTGGCTACACCTTC.

The chain combines TRBV27 with TRBJ2-5; the D gene is possibly TRBD1 (6 bases). This CDR3 is built from 13 residues. Germline lookup yields CDR1 MNHEY and CDR2 SMNVEV (reference sequence). Trimming pared 5 bases from V and 5 bases from J, leaving 12 bases between. The CDR3 nucleotides are TGTGCCAGCAGTCCCAGGGGCTGGGAGACCCAGTACTTC. This translates into CASSPRGWETQYF.

The rearrangement uses TRBV28 and TRBJ1-2, with 8 bases matching TRBD1. This CDR3 is 14 amino acids long. V shed 6 bases and J 5 bases; nucleotides not matched to a gene: 8. From germline, CDR1 is MDHEN and CDR2 SYDVKM. CDR3 sequence (DNA): TGTGCCAGCAGCTGGGGGGACAGGATTTATGGCTACACCTTC. This codes for CASSWGDRIYGYTF.

This CDR3 reads CASSEASGTSGEQYF. CDR3 sequence (DNA): TGTGCCAGCAGTGAAGCCTCGGGGACTAGCGGAGAGCAGTACTTC. This chain joins TRBV2 and TRBJ2-7; 11 positions match TRBD2. Germline V gene data show CDR1 as SNHLY and CDR2 as FYNNEI. CDR3 length: 15 amino acids. The trim removed 0 bases at V and 7 bases at J, leaving 5 bases unmatched.

V is TRBV29-1 and J is TRBJ2-7, with 12 bases identical to TRBD1. CDR1 and CDR2 from the germline V gene are SQVTM and ANQGSEA. The V gene end was trimmed by 6 bases and the J gene end by 7 bases; junction bases not matched to a gene: 7. The CDR3 covers 13 residues. This CDR3 reads CSVTGQGANEQYF. The CDR3 coding sequence is TGCAGCGTCACGGGACAGGGGGCGAATGAGCAGTACTTC.

The chain uses TRBV25-1 and TRBJ2-7; tentative D call: TRBD2 (6 bases). Germline loops: CDR1 MGHDK, CDR2 SYGVNS. The CDR3 extends over 15 amino acids. V was clipped by 1 base and J by 1 base, with 11 bases between them. The CDR3 loop is CASSESPGRSYEQYF. As DNA, the CDR3 is TGTGCCAGCAGTGAATCCCCAGGGAGGTCCTACGAGCAGTACTTC.

The V call is TRBV18, the J call TRBJ2-7; 11 bases are a match to TRBD2. The V gene's germline CDR1 is KGHSH and CDR2 LQKENI. The length of the CDR3 is 18 residues. Unmatched junction bases numbered 16, after V lost 6 bases and J lost 3 bases. The DNA of the CDR3 is TGTGCCAGCTCCGGGCCGGGACTAGCGGAACTAAAAGACTACGAGCAGTACTTC. Encoded protein: CASSGPGLAELKDYEQYF.

The CDR3: CASSPRPGGTYEQYF. For the CDR3, the DNA is TGTGCCAGCAGTCCAAGACCGGGAGGGACCTACGAGCAGTACTTC. This sequence joins TRBV6-5 and TRBJ2-7, with 8 positions matching TRBD2. Germline assignment: CDR1 MNHEY and CDR2 SVGAGI. The CDR3 spans 15 residues. Trimming removed 5 bases from V and 2 bases from J; junction bases left unmatched: 8.

The chain couples TRBV27 to TRBJ2-1, with a weak D call TRBD2 (6 bases). This CDR3 is 13 amino acids long. V was trimmed by 3 bases and J by 10 bases, leaving 13 bases between them. The germline CDR1 and CDR2 sequences are MNHEY and SMNVEV (reference sequence). The CDR3 spells CASSFLTGLEQFF. DNA of the CDR3: TGTGCCAGCAGTTTCCTCACGGGACTCGAGCAGTTCTTC.